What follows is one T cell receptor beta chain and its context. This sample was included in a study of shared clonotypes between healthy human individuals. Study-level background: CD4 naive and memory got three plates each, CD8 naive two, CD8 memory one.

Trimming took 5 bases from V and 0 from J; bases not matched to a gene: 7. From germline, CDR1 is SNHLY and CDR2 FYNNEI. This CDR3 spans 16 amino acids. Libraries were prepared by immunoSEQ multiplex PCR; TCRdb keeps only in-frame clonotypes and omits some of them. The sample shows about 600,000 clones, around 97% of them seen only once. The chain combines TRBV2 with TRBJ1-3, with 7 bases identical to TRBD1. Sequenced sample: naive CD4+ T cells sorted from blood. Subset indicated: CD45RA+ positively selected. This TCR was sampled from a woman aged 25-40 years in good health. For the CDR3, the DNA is TGTGCCAGCAGTCTGGGACAGCCAAACTCTGGAAACACCATATATTTT. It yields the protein CASSLGQPNSGNTIYF. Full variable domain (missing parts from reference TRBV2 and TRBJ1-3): EPEVTQTPSHQVTQMGQEVILRCVPISNHLYFYWYRQILGQKVEFLVSFYNNEISEKSEIFDDQFSVERPDGSNFTLKIRSTKLEDSAMYFCASSLGQPNSGNTIYFGEGSWLTVV.